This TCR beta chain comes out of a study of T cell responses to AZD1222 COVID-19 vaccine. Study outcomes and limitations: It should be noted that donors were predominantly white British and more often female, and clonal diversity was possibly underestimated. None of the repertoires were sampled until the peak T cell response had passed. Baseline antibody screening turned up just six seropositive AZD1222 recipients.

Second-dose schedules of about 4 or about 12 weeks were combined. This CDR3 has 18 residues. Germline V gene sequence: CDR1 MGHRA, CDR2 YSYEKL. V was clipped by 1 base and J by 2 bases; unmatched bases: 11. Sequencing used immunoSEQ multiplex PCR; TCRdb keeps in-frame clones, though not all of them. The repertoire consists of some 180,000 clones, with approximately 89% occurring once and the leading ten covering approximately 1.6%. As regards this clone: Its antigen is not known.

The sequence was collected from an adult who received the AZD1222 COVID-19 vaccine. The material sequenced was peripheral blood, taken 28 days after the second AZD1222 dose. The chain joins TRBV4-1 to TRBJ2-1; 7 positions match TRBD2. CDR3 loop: CASSQGVTSSRAYNEQFF. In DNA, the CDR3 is TGCGCCAGCAGCCAAGGTGTGACTAGCTCACGGGCCTACAATGAGCAGTTCTTC.